Each of the 28 T cell receptor beta chains below was sequenced from the same sample in a study of blood T cells in healthy people across ages. For the second PCR, which ran for roughly 7 to 11 cycles, a sample-barcoded 5' primer and a J-beta primer mix were used. TCRdb used MiXCR to reprocess the 5' RACE reads, holding one entry per CDR3 protein. The sample has around 1,100,000 distinct CDR3 sequences; roughly two fifths are singletons. Material: blood. These TCRs come from a young man in good health.

V and J are TRBV4-2 and TRBJ2-1; D remains unclear. Trimming pared 1 base from V and 7 bases from J, leaving 11 bases between. This CDR3 region has 14 residues. Germline assignment: CDR1 LGHNA and CDR2 YNFKEQ. CDR3 region: CASSQAVGRNEQFF. The CDR3 bases are TGTGCCAGCAGCCAAGCGGTTGGAAGGAATGAGCAGTTCTTC.

V and J are TRBV5-4 and TRBJ2-1; 7 nucleotides align to TRBD1. The CDR3 loop spans 15 amino acids. Germline V gene sequence: CDR1 SGHNT, CDR2 YYREEE (reference sequence). Trimming cost V 5 bases and J 4 bases; bases outside gene matches: 9. CDR3 sequence reads: CASSSGTDYYNEQFF. CDR3 nucleotides: TGTGCCAGCAGTTCCGGGACAGATTATTACAATGAGCAGTTCTTC.

This chain joins TRBV5-1 and TRBJ1-1, with D maybe TRBD1 (6 bases). The CDR3 is 17 amino acids. The ends were cut back, 4 bases at V and 1 base at J, with 20 bases in the middle. Per germline, CDR1 SGHRS and CDR2 YFSETQ. The CDR3 sequence: CASSPTPLAQGNTEAFF. CDR3 bases: TGCGCCAGCAGCCCAACCCCATTAGCACAGGGGAACACTGAAGCTTTCTTT.

This clonotype was observed a few times. A junction boundary mismatches the germline segment, possibly from a read error. The chain joins TRBV9 to TRBJ2-7; D gene ambiguous. Germline assignment: CDR1 SGDLS and CDR2 YYNGEE. The CDR3 is 15 amino acids. CDR3 protein: CASSVRESISSEQYF. CDR3 in DNA: TGTGCCAGCAGTGTCCGCGAGTCCATTTCCTCCGAGCAGTACTTC.

This rearrangement joins TRBV20-1 to TRBJ2-7; the match to TRBD2 covers 8 bases. The CDR3 has 14 amino acids. The V segment lost 7 bases and the J segment 4 bases; nucleotides outside the gene matches: 12. CDR1 and CDR2 from the germline V gene are DFQATT and SNEGSKA (reference sequence). CDR3 sequence reads: CSGLPLRGVYEQYF. In DNA form, the CDR3 reads TGCAGTGGACTCCCCCTGCGGGGGGTATACGAGCAGTACTTC.

This chain links TRBV7-9 with TRBJ1-3; no definite D call. The germline V and J ends were trimmed by 4 bases and 4 bases, with 17 bases remaining between them. CDR3 size: 16 residues. Germline CDR1 and CDR2: SEHNR and FQNEAQ (reference sequence). CDR3 loop: CASSWTDGSAGNTIYF. The CDR3 nucleotides read TGTGCCAGCAGCTGGACGGACGGATCGGCGGGAAACACCATATATTTT.

V and J are TRBV12-3 or TRBV12-4 and TRBJ2-5; D remains unclear. V gave up 3 bases and J gave up 11 bases, with 19 bases separating them. The CDR3 is made up of 14 amino acids. This CDR3 reads CASSLASWAGEQYF. In nucleotides, the CDR3 is TGTGCCAGCAGTTTGGCCTCGTGGGCCGGAGAGCAGTACTTC.

The chain carries TRBV27 and TRBJ1-1; a weak D match, TRBD1 (6 bases). The V gene lost 6 bases and the J gene lost 4 bases, with 15 bases spanning the gap. CDR1 and CDR2 (germline): MNHEY, SMNVEV (reference sequence). This CDR3 spans 14 amino acids. DNA for the CDR3: TGTGCCAGCAGGTTAAGGGGGGCGAGCACTGAAGCTTTCTTT. Its translation is CASRLRGASTEAFF.

This chain uses TRBV29-1 with TRBJ1-1, with D unclear. V was trimmed by 7 bases and J by 0 bases, leaving 18 bases between them. Germline CDR1 SQVTM, CDR2 ANQGSEA. This CDR3 contains 15 residues. The CDR3 DNA is TGCAGCGGGGCCCGGAGCCGGAAAATGAACACTGAAGCTTTCTTT. This gives the protein CSGARSRKMNTEAFF.

V gene TRBV2 combines with J gene TRBJ2-5; D is undetermined. The CDR3 is made up of 11 amino acids. The germline V and J ends were trimmed by 7 bases and 11 bases, with 14 bases remaining between them. The germline gives CDR1 SNHLY, CDR2 FYNNEI. The CDR3 protein is CASNQCNEQYF. In DNA form, the CDR3 reads TGTGCCAGCAACCAGTGCAATGAGCAGTACTTC.

This chain joins TRBV4-3 and TRBJ2-5, with D possibly TRBD2 on 6 matching bases. V was pared by 0 bases and J by 11 bases, with 19 bases between. The CDR3 is 15 amino acids. Germline V gene data show CDR1 as LGHNA and CDR2 as YSLEER. This chain's CDR3 is CASSQDGGKRNEQYF. In nucleotides, the CDR3 is TGCGCCAGCAGCCAAGATGGCGGGAAACGAAATGAGCAGTACTTC.

A few counts support this clonotype. V is TRBV3-1 and J is TRBJ1-2, with D unclear. The CDR3 runs to 14 residues. CDR1 and CDR2 from the germline V gene are LGHDT and YNNKEL (reference sequence). V gave up 1 base and J gave up 8 bases, with 14 bases separating them. The CDR3 DNA reads as TGTGCCAGCAGCCAAGGCCAGGTTGGTCGGGGCTACACCTTC. Its translation: CASSQGQVGRGYTF.

The chain is built from TRBV11-2 and TRBJ1-1, with 7 bases that match TRBD1. This CDR3 has 18 amino acids. CDR1 is SGHAT, CDR2 FQNNGV, per germline. The V and J ends lost 0 bases and 1 base, in that order; junction bases with no gene match: 11. CDR3 region: CASSLDGRQGATNTEAFF. CDR3 DNA sequence: TGTGCCAGCAGCTTAGATGGGAGACAGGGAGCAACGAACACTGAAGCTTTCTTT.

Only a few counts were recorded for this clonotype. The chain employs TRBV5-6 and TRBJ2-3, with a tentative D call TRBD2 (6 bases). The germline CDR1 and CDR2 sequences are SGHDT and YYEEEE. Trimming stripped 6 bases from V and 5 bases from J, with 22 bases between. The CDR3 spans 16 residues. CDR3 in amino acids: CASIWSLEGGGDTQYF. CDR3 in DNA: TGTGCCAGCATCTGGAGTTTGGAGGGAGGTGGAGATACGCAGTATTTT. The whole variable domain, remainder taken from reference TRBV5-6 and TRBJ2-3, is DAGVTQSPTHLIKTRGQQVTLRCSPKSGHDTVSWYQQALGQGPQFIFQYYEEEERQRGNFPDRFSGHQFPNYSSELNVNALLLGDSALYLCASIWSLEGGGDTQYFGPGTRLTVL.

Many counts were recorded for this clonotype. A much larger clone differs by one base, so this may be a read error. The chain carries TRBV20-1 and TRBJ2-1, with D uncertain. TRBJ2-7 explains the end of the DNA better; the J call may be wrong. Germline V lookup: CDR1 DFQATT, CDR2 SNEGSKA (reference sequence). CDR3 length: 14 amino acids. The CDR3 loop reads CSARARSSYNEQYF. Here the CDR3 DNA reads TGCAGTGCTAGGGCCAGGAGCTCCTACAATGAGCAGTACTTC.

This clonotype occurred a few times. V is TRBV7-6 and J is TRBJ1-1, with D perhaps TRBD1 (5 bases). Trimming took 4 bases from V and 7 from J, leaving 10 bases between them. The CDR3 runs 12 residues. The germline gives CDR1 SGHVS, CDR2 FNYEAQ. Here the CDR3 DNA reads TGTGCCAGCAGCTCCGGGGGATATGAAGCTTTCTTT. It encodes CASSSGGYEAFF.

This clonotype has at least ten counts. The chain links TRBV20-1 to TRBJ2-7, with D unresolved. V was trimmed by 3 bases and J by 3 bases, leaving 27 bases between them. The CDR3 totals 18 residues. Germline V gene data show CDR1 as DFQATT and CDR2 as SNEGSKA (reference sequence). In DNA, the CDR3 is TGCAGTGCTAGGGACGATGGTCTAGTACCCCCGAAGTACTACGAGCAGTACTTC. This codes for CSARDDGLVPPKYYEQYF.

The chain recombines TRBV2 with TRBJ2-1; 11 nucleotides agree with TRBD2. CDR1 is SNHLY, CDR2 FYNNEI, per germline. CDR3 size: 14 residues. V trimming: 10 bases; J trimming: 9 bases; junction bases outside the gene matches: 11. For the CDR3, the DNA is TGTGCCAATTTAGCGGGGGGGCCATCGACTGAGCAGTTCTTC. This sequence encodes CANLAGGPSTEQFF.

There are many counts of this clonotype. This sequence joins TRBV20-1 and TRBJ1-2; D not certain. Germline CDR1 and CDR2: DFQATT and SNEGSKA (reference sequence). This CDR3 is 12 amino acids long. The ends were cut back, 3 bases at V and 5 bases at J, with 10 bases in the middle. The CDR3 reads CSASAALYGYTF. DNA for the CDR3: TGCAGTGCTAGCGCAGCCCTTTATGGCTACACCTTC.

This clonotype was seen a few times. V usage is TRBV5-1 and J usage is TRBJ1-5; D remains unclear. Germline assignment: CDR1 SGHRS and CDR2 YFSETQ. The length of the CDR3 is 15 residues. Trimming took 0 bases from V and 3 from J, leaving 10 bases between them. CDR3 amino acids: CASSLDGIFNQPQHF. The CDR3 DNA reads TGCGCCAGCAGCTTGGATGGGATTTTCAATCAGCCCCAGCATTTT.

V and J are TRBV7-2 and TRBJ1-3, with D perhaps TRBD1 (6 bases). Germline CDR1 is SGHTA and CDR2 is FQGNSA. Trimming pared 5 bases from V and 5 bases from J, leaving 16 bases between. The CDR3 is made up of 15 amino acids. CDR3 amino acids: CASSKQQGIRNTIYF. The CDR3 nucleotides read TGTGCCAGCAGCAAACAACAGGGTATTCGAAACACCATATATTTT.

This clonotype appeared a few times. The rearrangement joins TRBV24-1 to TRBJ1-2; TRBD1 agrees at 9 bases. Germline V lookup: CDR1 KGHDR, CDR2 SFDVKD. V shed 0 bases, J shed 6 bases, and the junction held 10 bases outside the gene matches. The CDR3 loop spans 17 amino acids. CDR3 region: CATSDLSRTGATNGYTF. The CDR3 nucleotides are TGTGCCACCAGTGATTTGAGTCGGACAGGGGCGACCAATGGCTACACCTTC.

This clonotype came up a few times. This sequence joins TRBV4-3 and TRBJ1-2; 7 bases are shared with TRBD1. CDR3 length: 15 amino acids. Germline-derived CDR1 and CDR2 are LGHNA and YSLEER. The ends lost 4 bases at V and 4 bases at J; junction bases unmatched: 9. CDR3 nucleotide sequence: TGCGCCAGCAGCCTCTCAGGGGGGACTGGCTATGGCTACACCTTC. Translating gives CASSLSGGTGYGYTF.

A note on this clonotype: One end of the junction fails to match germline, which may point to a read error. The chain couples TRBV6-5 to TRBJ2-7; TRBD2 agrees at 9 bases. The CDR3 has 15 amino acids. Germline assignment: CDR1 MNHEY and CDR2 SVGAGI. The CDR3 region is CAGSLSTSGSYEQYF. DNA for the CDR3: TGTGCCGGCAGTCTCTCGACTAGCGGCTCCTACGAGCAGTACTTC.

V is TRBV6-5 and J is TRBJ1-2; D may be TRBD1 (6 bases). The V and J ends lost 0 bases and 5 bases respectively, with 19 bases between them. The CDR3 loop spans 17 amino acids. Germline CDR1 and CDR2: MNHEY and SVGAGI. The CDR3 reads CASSYSIGRGGSYGYTF. Here the CDR3 DNA reads TGTGCCAGCAGTTACTCAATAGGCAGGGGAGGGTCTTATGGCTACACCTTC.

This chain uses TRBV11-2 with TRBJ1-2; the D is unclear. Trimming took 3 bases from V and 0 from J, leaving 11 bases between them. Germline assignment: CDR1 SGHAT and CDR2 FQNNGV. The CDR3 is made up of 15 amino acids. CDR3 sequence reads: CASSLDDLANYGYTF. In DNA, the CDR3 is TGTGCCAGCAGCTTGGACGACTTAGCTAACTATGGCTACACCTTC.

This clonotype was seen at least ten times. The V gene is TRBV10-3, the J gene TRBJ2-1, with D tentatively TRBD1 (5 bases). Per germline, CDR1 ENHRY and CDR2 SYGVKD. V shed 5 bases and J shed 6 bases, with 14 bases lying between them. This CDR3 has 14 residues. The CDR3 DNA is TGTGCCATCAGTCCTCTCCAGGGTAGCAATGAGCAGTTCTTC. Translation gives CAISPLQGSNEQFF.

As to this clonotype: At one boundary the junction diverges from the germline segment, which might be a read error. The chain joins TRBV6-5 to TRBJ1-1, with 7 positions matching TRBD1. Germline values: CDR1 MNHEY, CDR2 SVGAGI. This CDR3 region has 17 residues. CDR3 bases: TGTGCCAGCAGTTACGGGCCGCCCGACAGGGTGAAGACTGAAGCTTTCTTT. Amino acid sequence: CASSYGPPDRVKTEAFF.